This T cell receptor (beta chain) was identified during a study of identical twins. Carrying unique molecular identifiers, the cDNA also gained a universal primer site through template switching. From the 5' RACE reads, TCRdb called clonotypes with MiXCR, one entry per CDR3 protein. Of approximately 500,000 distinct CDR3 sequences in the sample, approximately 16% were seen once. The germline V gene has CDR1 MNHEY and CDR2 SVGAGI. V gave up 1 base and J gave up 1 base, with 7 bases separating them. The CDR3 spans 15 residues. The same data also went into a second study, on yellow fever vaccine responses in identical twins.

This rearrangement joins TRBV6-5 to TRBJ2-2, with D possibly matching TRBD2 (5 bases). This receptor was taken from a young woman in good health. The sequenced material came from CD4+ T cells sorted from blood. In nucleotides, the CDR3 is TGTGCCAGCAGTTACTTCCGGGAGAACACCGGGGAGCTGTTTTTT. It codes for CASSYFRENTGELFF.